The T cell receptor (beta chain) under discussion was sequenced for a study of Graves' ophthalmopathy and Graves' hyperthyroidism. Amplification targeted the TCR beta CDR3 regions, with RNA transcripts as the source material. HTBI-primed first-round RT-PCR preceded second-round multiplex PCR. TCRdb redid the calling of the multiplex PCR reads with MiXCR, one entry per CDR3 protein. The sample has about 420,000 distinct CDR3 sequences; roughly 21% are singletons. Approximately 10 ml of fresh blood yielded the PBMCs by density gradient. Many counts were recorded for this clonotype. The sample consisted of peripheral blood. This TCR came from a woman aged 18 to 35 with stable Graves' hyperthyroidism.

For the CDR3, the DNA is TGTGCCAGCAGTTTGTCCAGCGCCCGAGACGAGCAGTACTTC. Encoded protein: CASSLSSARDEQYF. The chain carries TRBV28 and TRBJ2-7; D gene uncertain. Looked up from germline, CDR1 is MDHEN and CDR2 is SYDVKM. V was trimmed by 3 bases and J by 5 bases, leaving 14 bases between them. The CDR3 sequence is 14 residues long.